The 21 T cell receptor beta chains below come from one sample, sequenced in a study of control samples from healthy donors and cancer patients. Using immunoSEQ multiplex PCR, the repertoire was profiled, and TCRdb retains in-frame clones only, with some absent. The sample includes fewer than 200,000 clones, 85% to 95% of them seen just once. Input material: blood. The source is a young man in good health.

The chain recombines TRBV15 with TRBJ1-2, with D possibly matching TRBD1 (6 bases). CDR1 is LNHNV and CDR2 is YYDKDF in the germline V gene (reference sequence). The CDR3 totals 14 residues. V was clipped by 0 bases and J by 7 bases, with 12 bases between them. The CDR3 region has the DNA TGTGCCACCAGCAGAGATCCAGGGGTCGTTGGCTACACCTTC. Its protein is CATSRDPGVVGYTF.

The chain has TRBV20-1 and TRBJ2-7; D perhaps matches TRBD1 (5 bases). Trimming pared 3 bases from V and 4 bases from J, leaving 16 bases between. The V gene's germline CDR1 is DFQATT and CDR2 SNEGSKA (reference sequence). The CDR3 consists of 14 residues. The CDR3 sequence is CSASLSPGKYEQYF. The CDR3, as DNA: TGCAGTGCTAGTCTATCTCCAGGGAAGTACGAGCAGTACTTC.

The V gene is TRBV6-2 or TRBV6-3, the J gene TRBJ2-7; 11 bases agree with TRBD2. Per germline, CDR1 MNHEY and CDR2 SVGEGT. This CDR3 contains 16 residues. Unmatched junction bases numbered 5, after V lost 2 bases and J lost 2 bases. The CDR3 here is CASSYPGLADPYEQYF. In DNA form, the CDR3 reads TGTGCCAGCAGTTACCCGGGACTAGCGGATCCCTACGAGCAGTACTTC.

V is TRBV24-1 and J is TRBJ1-5; a possible D gene is TRBD1 (5 bases). The CDR3 runs to 15 residues. The ends were cut back, 3 bases at V and 8 bases at J, with 16 bases in the middle. Germline V CDR1 and CDR2: KGHDR, SFDVKD. The CDR3 DNA reads as TGTGCCACCAGTGATCCCAACAGGTGGGTCAAGCCCCAGCATTTT. It specifies CATSDPNRWVKPQHF.

The chain recombines TRBV19 with TRBJ2-1, with 7 bases matching TRBD2. The CDR3 consists of 15 residues. Germline-derived CDR1 and CDR2 are LNHDA and SQIVND (reference sequence). Trimming took 2 bases from V and 4 from J; bases not matched to a gene: 5. CDR3 region: CASSISLAVYNEQFF. For the CDR3, the DNA is TGTGCCAGTAGTATAAGTCTAGCGGTATACAATGAGCAGTTCTTC.

This clone was seen a few times. The chain carries TRBV27 and TRBJ2-7; TRBD1 matches at 9 bases. The CDR3 length is 12 residues. Trimming took 5 bases from V and 5 from J; bases not matched to a gene: 1. Germline values: CDR1 MNHEY, CDR2 SMNVEV (reference sequence). DNA for the CDR3: TGTGCCAGCAGTGACAGGGGGAACGAGCAGTACTTC. Its protein is CASSDRGNEQYF.

This clone is a singleton in its sample. The chain combines TRBV7-9 with TRBJ2-7; D gene uncertain. V dropped 0 bases and J dropped 3 bases, with 12 bases sitting between them. The CDR3 is 15 residues long. CDR1 SEHNR and CDR2 FQNEAQ come from the germline V gene (reference sequence). The CDR3 spells CASSLAPGGFYEQYF. For the CDR3, the DNA is TGTGCCAGCAGCTTAGCGCCAGGCGGATTCTACGAGCAGTACTTC.

This clone has a single count. The chain combines TRBV2 with TRBJ1-5; D call uncertain. This CDR3 is 15 amino acids long. Germline loops: CDR1 SNHLY, CDR2 FYNNEI. V dropped 3 bases and J dropped 0 bases, with 9 bases sitting between them. Here the CDR3 reads CASSDWTSSNQPQHF. DNA of the CDR3: TGTGCCAGCAGTGATTGGACCAGTAGCAATCAGCCCCAGCATTTT.

DNA of the CDR3: TGTGCCAGCAGCTTGTGGTCTAGCGGGAGGAGTTCCTACGAGCAGTACTTC. It encodes CASSLWSSGRSSYEQYF. The chain joins TRBV5-4 to TRBJ2-7, with 11 bases aligning to TRBD2. Germline loops: CDR1 SGHNT, CDR2 YYREEE (reference sequence). The CDR3 spans 17 residues. V was clipped by 1 base and J by 1 base; unmatched bases: 7.

This chain joins TRBV30 and TRBJ1-2, with 8 bases lining up with TRBD1. Trimming at V came to 4 bases and at J to 5 bases, leaving 3 bases not matched to a gene. The CDR3 has 12 amino acids. Germline CDR1 reads GTSNPN; CDR2 reads SVGIG (reference sequence). The CDR3 DNA sequence: TGTGCCTGGACAGGGGGCGGGTATGGCTACACCTTC. Its protein is CAWTGGGYGYTF.

V and J are TRBV7-9 and TRBJ1-1, with 9 bases fitting TRBD1. CDR3 length: 14 amino acids. J lost 1 base, V lost 5 bases, and 2 bases had no gene match. Germline V gene sequence: CDR1 SEHNR, CDR2 FQNEAQ (reference sequence). The CDR3 DNA reads TGTGCCAGCAGCCCGGACAGGGGGAACACTGAAGCTTTCTTT. Its translation is CASSPDRGNTEAFF.

This clone has a handful of counts. This chain uses TRBV30 with TRBJ2-1; maybe TRBD2 (6 bases). Trimming pared 3 bases from V and 0 bases from J, leaving 18 bases between. Germline values: CDR1 GTSNPN, CDR2 SVGIG (reference sequence). This CDR3 is built from 17 residues. CDR3 residues: CAWRPGVGFLSYNEQFF. Written as DNA, the CDR3 is TGTGCCTGGAGACCGGGGGTCGGTTTCCTCTCCTACAATGAGCAGTTCTTC. The variable domain in full, completed from reference TRBV30 and TRBJ2-1, reads SQTIHQWPATLVQPVGSPLSLECTVEGTSNPNLYWYRQAAGRGLQLLFYSVGIGQISSEVPQNLSASRPQDRQFILSSKKLLLSDSGFYLCAWRPGVGFLSYNEQFFGPGTRLTVL.

The V call is TRBV3-1 (or the pseudogene TRBV3-2), the J call TRBJ2-3; D is ambiguous. The CDR3 totals 12 residues. Per the germline V gene, CDR1 is LGHDT and CDR2 is YNNKEL (reference sequence). V dropped 4 bases and J dropped 0 bases, with 2 bases sitting between them. CDR3 nucleotide sequence: TGTGCCAGCAGCCTTAGCACAGATACGCAGTATTTT. Protein: CASSLSTDTQYF.

This clone was recorded only once. The chain uses TRBV15 and TRBJ2-4; the D is unclear. V was pared by 0 bases and J by 2 bases, with 14 bases between. This CDR3 is built from 17 residues. Germline CDR1 and CDR2: LNHNV and YYDKDF (reference sequence). CDR3 region: CATSRDGRGGTKNIQYF. CDR3 coding DNA: TGTGCCACCAGCAGAGATGGACGTGGTGGGACCAAAAACATTCAGTACTTC.

J is TRBJ1-2 and V is TRBV5-1; D may be TRBD1 (6 bases). CDR3 size: 14 residues. V was pared by 5 bases and J by 1 base, with 12 bases between. The germline V gene encodes CDR1 SGHRS and CDR2 YFSETQ. This CDR3 reads CASRSTGGNYGYTF. For the CDR3, the DNA is TGCGCCAGCAGGTCGACAGGTGGTAACTATGGCTACACCTTC.

The chain uses TRBV6-6 and TRBJ1-5; D is unresolved. CDR3 length: 14 residues. Germline assignment: CDR1 MNHNY and CDR2 SVGAGI (reference sequence). Trimming cost V 2 bases and J 4 bases, with 9 bases left between them. The CDR3 sequence: CASSYTQSNQPQHF. The CDR3 region has the DNA TGTGCCAGCAGTTACACGCAGTCTAATCAGCCCCAGCATTTT.

The chain couples TRBV7-9 to TRBJ1-2, with unresolved D. Trimming cost V 1 base and J 7 bases, with 10 bases left between them. The germline V gene encodes CDR1 SEHNR and CDR2 FQNEAQ (reference sequence). The CDR3 length is 13 residues. CDR3 protein: CASSLGEGGGYTF. CDR3 sequence (DNA): TGTGCCAGCAGCTTAGGGGAGGGAGGTGGCTACACCTTC. Filled out from reference TRBV7-9 and TRBJ1-2, the complete variable domain reads DTGVSQNPRHKITKRGQNVTFRCDPISEHNRLYWYRQTLGQGPEFLTYFQNEAQLEKSRLLSDRFSAERPKGSFSTLEIQRTEQGDSAMYLCASSLGEGGGYTFGSGTRLTVV.

The chain carries TRBV5-4 and TRBJ2-3; D possibly corresponds to TRBD2 (6 bases). The germline gives CDR1 SGHNT, CDR2 YYREEE (reference sequence). Between the trimmed V and J ends, which lost 2 bases and 7 bases, there was a span of 14 bases. The CDR3 extends over 14 amino acids. CDR3 protein: CASSFGAGPYTQYF. CDR3 DNA: TGTGCCAGCAGCTTTGGGGCGGGGCCCTATACGCAGTATTTT. Full variable domain (remainder filled in from reference TRBV5-4 and TRBJ2-3): ETGVTQSPTHLIKTRGQQVTLRCSSQSGHNTVSWYQQALGQGPQFIFQYYREEENGRGNFPPRFSGLQFPNYSSELNVNALELDDSALYLCASSFGAGPYTQYFGPGTRLTVL.

The chain employs TRBV6-1 and TRBJ1-1; 7 bases match TRBD1. Germline CDR1 and CDR2: MNHNS and SASEGT. The V and J ends lost 3 bases and 3 bases, in that order; junction bases with no gene match: 7. The CDR3 totals 15 residues. CDR3 nucleotide sequence: TGTGCCAGCAGTGACGGGAGGGGGCGTGACACTGAAGCTTTCTTT. Translated, it gives CASSDGRGRDTEAFF.

The V call is TRBV4-1, the J call TRBJ1-2; D gene uncertain. Per the germline V gene, CDR1 is MGHRA and CDR2 is YSYEKL. This CDR3 region has 13 residues. V dropped 2 bases and J dropped 4 bases, with 8 bases sitting between them. The CDR3, as DNA: TGCGCCAGCAGCCAAACAGATTTCTATGGCTACACCTTC. Amino acid sequence: CASSQTDFYGYTF.

V gene TRBV9 combines with J gene TRBJ2-3, with D perhaps given as TRBD1 or TRBD2 (5 bases each). Trimming took off 3 bases at V and 3 bases at J, with 14 bases between the two ends. The CDR3 runs 15 residues. In germline, CDR1 is SGDLS, CDR2 YYNGEE. The CDR3 is CASSGGFGETDTQYF. The CDR3 DNA sequence: TGTGCCAGCAGCGGGGGGTTTGGGGAAACAGATACGCAGTATTTT.